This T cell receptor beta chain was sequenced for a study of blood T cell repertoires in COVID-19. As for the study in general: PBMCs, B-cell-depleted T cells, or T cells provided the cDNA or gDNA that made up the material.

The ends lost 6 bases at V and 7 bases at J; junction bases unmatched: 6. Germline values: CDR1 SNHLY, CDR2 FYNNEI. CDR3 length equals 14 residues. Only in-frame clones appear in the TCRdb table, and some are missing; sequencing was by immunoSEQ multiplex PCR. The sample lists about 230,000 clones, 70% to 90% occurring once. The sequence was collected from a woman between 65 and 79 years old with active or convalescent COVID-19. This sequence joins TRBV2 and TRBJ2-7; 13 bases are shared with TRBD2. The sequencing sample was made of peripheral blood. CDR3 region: CASRGTSGAGEQYF. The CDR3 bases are TGTGCCAGCAGGGGGACTAGCGGGGCGGGGGAGCAGTACTTC.